The T cell receptor (beta chain) described here comes from a study of T cell responses to AZD1222 COVID-19 vaccine listed by TCRdb under 2021. The study in broad terms: AZD1222 recipients given second doses at about 4 weeks or at about 12 weeks were pooled, since spike-specific TCR depth and breadth were not found to differ between the two schedules. Enrollment into the trials was organized by age into subgroups of 18-55, 56-69 and 70-plus years, and those subgroups contained approximately 160, 26 and 62 TCR-sequenced participants, respectively. TCR sequencing was performed for 230 to 250 trial participants, of whom around 200 were given two doses of AZD1222 and some 26 were given two doses of MenACWY control vaccine. Beyond this particular receptor, the publication reports: After two AZD1222 doses, spike-specific TCR breadth and depth were significantly higher than at day 0 and than in MenACWY recipients. The 56-69-year group was small, and its depth increase did not reach significance, likely because of low power. Conclusions about previously exposed vaccinees are limited, since just 6 or 7 AZD1222 recipients were seropositive for SARS-CoV-2 at baseline. Because no day 14 peak-response samples were available, repertoires were characterized only after the peak T cell response. The vaccine-associated CD4 TCRs covered the entire spike protein, and the dominant responses fell in regions 160-218 and 743-854. Participants were mostly white British, with more females than males. The authors suggested clonal diversity may have been underestimated. Reportedly, almost half of the unique spike-specific TCRs recognized epitopes lying outside the regions that are mutated in the B.1.351 and B.1.1.7 variants.

CDR1 KGHSH and CDR2 LQKENI were looked up in the germline V gene. The CDR3 spans 16 residues, from the cysteine through the phenylalanine. Only the CDR3 DNA stays, 48 bases, in frame from base 1. Trimming leaves V shorter by 2 bases and J shorter by 0 bases, with the junction holding 3 bases beyond the gene matches. With regard to this clone: Its antigen is still unknown. There are no base qualities to consult, and no much larger clone falls within one base.

The sample's time point label, decoded: baseline before first vaccination. Samples from vaccinated people were obtained from the UK trials COV001 and COV002, which included a single-blind randomized controlled phase 2/3 trial of AZD1222 (ChAdOx1 nCoV-19) in healthy adults. For TCRbeta chain sequencing, PBMC samples were collected from trial participants at day 0 and at day 28 after the second dose. The CDR3 regions of human TCRbeta chains were analyzed by immunosequencing. Per the source publication's procedure: Repertoire TCRs were checked for matches against a reference library of SARS-CoV-2-specific TCRs that had been generated using the MIRA antigen-specificity platform. Breadth was defined as the fraction of unique TCRs that were SARS-CoV-2-associated. Depth was defined as the fraction of total T cells that were SARS-CoV-2-associated. Using the MIRA data, every spike-specific TCR was mapped to the spike region that the TCR reacted to and assigned to either a CD4 or a CD8 class. Log10-transformed breadth and depth values were compared by one-way ANOVA with Sidak's multiple comparisons tests. TCRdb took this table from immuneACCESS and kept in-frame rearrangements with V and J called. Such tables lack part of the clones; where checked against another copy, unresolved V genes explain under half of the gap, and the rest is unexplained. V, J and clone size were drawn from that table, and D and trimming were deduced from the DNA. The sample data list 100,000 to 150,000 clones, and roughly 86% of these were observed just once. The ten largest make up roughly 12% of the sample.

The clonotype originates from an adult in good health. Sequenced here: peripheral blood, sampled on day 0 of AZD1222 vaccination. The V and J segments used are TRBV18 and TRBJ2-2; TRBD2 aligns with 7 central bases. The CDR3 amino acid sequence is: CASSPSTSPNTGELFF. Here is the DNA: TGTGCCAGCTCACCATCGACTAGCCCGAACACCGGGGAGCTGTTTTTT.